The clone carrying this T cell receptor beta chain was seen ten or more times. Antigen specificity is unknown. Combining iRepertoire HTBI primers with Arm-PCR of CDR3 regions, the authors built TCR beta libraries. TCRdb reprocessed the multiplex PCR reads with MiXCR, giving one entry per CDR3 protein. The sample shows 350,000 to 500,000 distinct CDR3 sequences, 20% to 25% of them seen only once. Stated time point: persistent/refractory GD, antithyroid drugs over 5 years with positive TRAb. Extracted RNA from PBMCs served as the source of the TCR library. The CDR3 has 16 amino acids. The V gene's germline CDR1 is SEHNR and CDR2 FQNEAQ (reference sequence). V was clipped by 7 bases and J by 2 bases, with 20 bases between them. The data were taken from a study of regulatory T cells in long-lasting Graves disease. Study conclusions and caveats: TRBV28, TRBJ1-2 and TRBJ2-5 were segments that persistent disease favored.

The chain uses TRBV7-9 and TRBJ2-5; D possibly corresponds to TRBD2 (6 bases). The material was peripheral blood mononuclear cells (PBMCs), obtained when the disease was refractory, from a patient treated with antithyroid drugs. The TCR was taken from a female donor with Graves disease. The DNA for the CDR3 is TGTGCCAGCATCCCGGCGGGGAGTGAGGGGCAAGAGACCCAGTACTTC. Amino acids: CASIPAGSEGQETQYF.